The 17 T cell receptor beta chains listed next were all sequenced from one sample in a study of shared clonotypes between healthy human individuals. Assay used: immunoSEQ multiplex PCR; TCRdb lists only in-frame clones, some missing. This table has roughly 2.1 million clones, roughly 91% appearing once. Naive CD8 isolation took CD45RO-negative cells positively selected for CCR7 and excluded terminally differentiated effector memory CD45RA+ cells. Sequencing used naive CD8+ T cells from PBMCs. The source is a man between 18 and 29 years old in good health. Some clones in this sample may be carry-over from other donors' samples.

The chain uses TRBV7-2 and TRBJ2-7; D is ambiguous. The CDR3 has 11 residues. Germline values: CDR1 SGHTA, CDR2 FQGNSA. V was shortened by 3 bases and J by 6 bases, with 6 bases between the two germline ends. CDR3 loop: CASSFRSEQYF. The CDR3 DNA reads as TGTGCCAGCAGCTTTAGGAGCGAGCAGTACTTC.

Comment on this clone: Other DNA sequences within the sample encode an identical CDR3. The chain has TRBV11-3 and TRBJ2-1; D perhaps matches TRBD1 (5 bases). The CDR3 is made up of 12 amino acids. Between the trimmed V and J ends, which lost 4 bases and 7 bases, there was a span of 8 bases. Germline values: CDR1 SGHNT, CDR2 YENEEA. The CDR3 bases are TGTGCCAGCAGCTCCAGGGTAAATGAGCAGTTCTTC. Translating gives CASSSRVNEQFF. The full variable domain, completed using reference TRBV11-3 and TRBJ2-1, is EAGVVQSPRYKIIEKKQPVAFWCNPISGHNTLYWYLQNLGQGPELLIRYENEEAVDDSQLPKDRFSAERLKGVDSTLKIQPAELGDSAVYLCASSSRVNEQFFGPGTRLTVL.

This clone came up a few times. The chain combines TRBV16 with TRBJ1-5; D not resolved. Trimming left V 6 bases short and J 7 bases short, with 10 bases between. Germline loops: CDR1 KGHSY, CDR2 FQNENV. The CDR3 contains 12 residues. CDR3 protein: CASSHPGQPQHF. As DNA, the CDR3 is TGTGCCAGCAGTCATCCTGGCCAGCCCCAGCATTTT.

The CDR3: CASSGAKSGNTIYF. CDR3 nucleotide sequence: TGTGCCAGCAGCGGCGCCAAATCCGGAAACACCATATATTTT. V and J are TRBV9 and TRBJ1-3; D call uncertain. The CDR3 covers 14 residues. Germline CDR1 and CDR2: SGDLS and YYNGEE. With 3 bases removed from V and 4 bases from J, the gap between germline ends came to 11 bases.

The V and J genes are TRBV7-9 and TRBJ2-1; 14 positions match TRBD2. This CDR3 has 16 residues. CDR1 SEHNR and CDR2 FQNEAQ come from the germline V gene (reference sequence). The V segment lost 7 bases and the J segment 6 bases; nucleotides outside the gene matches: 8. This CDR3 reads CASTKSGLAGGNEQFF. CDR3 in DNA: TGTGCCAGCACTAAATCAGGACTAGCGGGAGGCAATGAGCAGTTCTTC.

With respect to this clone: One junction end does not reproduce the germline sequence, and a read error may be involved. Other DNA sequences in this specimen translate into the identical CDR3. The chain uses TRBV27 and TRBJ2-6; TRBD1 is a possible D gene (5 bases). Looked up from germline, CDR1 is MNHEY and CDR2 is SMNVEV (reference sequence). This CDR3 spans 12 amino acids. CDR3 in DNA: TGTGCCAGCAGTTCTGGGGCCAACGTTCTGACTTTC. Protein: CASSSGANVLTF.

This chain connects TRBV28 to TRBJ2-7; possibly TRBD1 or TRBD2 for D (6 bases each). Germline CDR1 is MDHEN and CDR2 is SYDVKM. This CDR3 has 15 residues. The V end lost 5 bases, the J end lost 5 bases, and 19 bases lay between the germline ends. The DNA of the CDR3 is TGTGCCAGCAGTCCCTCCATTGGGGGGCCGAACGAGCAGTACTTC. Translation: CASSPSIGGPNEQYF.

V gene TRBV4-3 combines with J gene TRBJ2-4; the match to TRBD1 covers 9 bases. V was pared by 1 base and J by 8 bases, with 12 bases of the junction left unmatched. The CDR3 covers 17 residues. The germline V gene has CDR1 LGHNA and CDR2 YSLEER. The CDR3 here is CASSQGGTGKARYIQYF. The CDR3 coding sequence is TGCGCCAGCAGCCAAGGAGGGACAGGGAAGGCCCGATACATTCAGTACTTC.

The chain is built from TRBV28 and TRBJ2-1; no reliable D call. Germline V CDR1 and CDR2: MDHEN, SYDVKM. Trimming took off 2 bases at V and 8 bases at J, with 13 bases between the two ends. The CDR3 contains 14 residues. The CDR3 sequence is CASSLPGWNHEQFF. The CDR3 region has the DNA TGTGCCAGCAGTTTACCCGGGTGGAACCATGAGCAGTTCTTC.

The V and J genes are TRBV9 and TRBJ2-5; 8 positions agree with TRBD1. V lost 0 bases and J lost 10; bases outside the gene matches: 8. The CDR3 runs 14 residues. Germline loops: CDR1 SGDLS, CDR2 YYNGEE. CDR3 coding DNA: TGTGCCAGCAGCGTAGCCCAGACAGGGGCTGACCAGTACTTC. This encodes CASSVAQTGADQYF.

The CDR3 DNA is TGTGCCAGCAGCGCGAAGGGTGTTAGGCTAGCGGGTTACGGTTACGAGCAGTACTTC. Amino acid sequence: CASSAKGVRLAGYGYEQYF. This chain joins TRBV11-1 and TRBJ2-7, with 8 bases that match TRBD2. The V and J ends lost 5 bases and 4 bases, in that order; junction bases with no gene match: 22. The V gene's germline CDR1 is SGHAT and CDR2 FQDESV (reference sequence). The CDR3 loop spans 19 amino acids.

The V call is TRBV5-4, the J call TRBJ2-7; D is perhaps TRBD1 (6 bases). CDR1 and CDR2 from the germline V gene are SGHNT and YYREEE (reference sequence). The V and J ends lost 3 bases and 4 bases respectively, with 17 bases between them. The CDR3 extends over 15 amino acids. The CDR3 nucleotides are TGTGCCAGCAGCTGGGGCTGGGAAGGGACATACGAGCAGTACTTC. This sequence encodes CASSWGWEGTYEQYF.

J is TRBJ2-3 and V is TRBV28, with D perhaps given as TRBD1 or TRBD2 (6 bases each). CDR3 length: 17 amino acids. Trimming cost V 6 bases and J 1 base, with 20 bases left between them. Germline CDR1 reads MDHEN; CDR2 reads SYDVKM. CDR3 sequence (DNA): TGTGCCAGCAGAGATAATATGGGGGGCTTCGGCACAGATACGCAGTATTTT. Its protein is CASRDNMGGFGTDTQYF. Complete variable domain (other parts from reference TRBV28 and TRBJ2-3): DVKVTQSSRYLVKRTGEKVFLECVQDMDHENMFWYRQDPGLGLRLIYFSYDVKMKEKGDIPEGYSVSREKKERFSLILESASTNQTSMYLCASRDNMGGFGTDTQYFGPGTRLTVL.

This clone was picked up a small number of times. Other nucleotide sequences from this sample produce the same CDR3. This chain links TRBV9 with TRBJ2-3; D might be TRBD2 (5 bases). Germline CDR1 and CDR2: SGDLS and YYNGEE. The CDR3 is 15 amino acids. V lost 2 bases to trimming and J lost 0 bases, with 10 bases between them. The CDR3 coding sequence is TGTGCCAGCAGCGTTTCCGGACTCAGCACAGATACGCAGTATTTT. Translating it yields CASSVSGLSTDTQYF.

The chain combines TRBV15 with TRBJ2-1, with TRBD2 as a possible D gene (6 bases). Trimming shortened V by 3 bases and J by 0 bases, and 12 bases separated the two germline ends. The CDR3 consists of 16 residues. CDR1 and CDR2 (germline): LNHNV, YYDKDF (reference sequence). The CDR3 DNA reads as TGTGCCACCAGCAGTTTAGCGGCCGGCTCCTACAATGAGCAGTTCTTC. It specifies CATSSLAAGSYNEQFF.

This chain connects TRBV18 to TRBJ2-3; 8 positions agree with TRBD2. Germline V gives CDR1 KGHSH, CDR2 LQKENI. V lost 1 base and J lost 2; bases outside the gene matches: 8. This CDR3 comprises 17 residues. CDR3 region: CASSPRKTSGFTDTQYF. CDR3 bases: TGTGCCAGCTCACCACGGAAAACTAGCGGTTTCACAGATACGCAGTATTTT.

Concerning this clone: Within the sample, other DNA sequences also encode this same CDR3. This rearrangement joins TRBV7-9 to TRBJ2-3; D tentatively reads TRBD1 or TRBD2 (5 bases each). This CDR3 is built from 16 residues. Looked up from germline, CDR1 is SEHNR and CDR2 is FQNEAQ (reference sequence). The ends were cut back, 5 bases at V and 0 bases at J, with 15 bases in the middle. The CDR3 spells CASSPFGGASTDTQYF. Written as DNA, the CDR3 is TGTGCCAGCAGCCCTTTTGGGGGAGCTAGCACAGATACGCAGTATTTT.